This paragraph reports one T cell receptor beta chain. Its cognate antigen has yet to be identified. The sample holds no much larger clone one base away, and base qualities are not on file. V is reduced by 2 bases and J by 0 bases, leaving a spacing of 11 bases between them. From a lookup of the germline V gene, CDR1 and CDR2 are KGHSH and LQKENI. The CDR3 contains 16 residues, cysteine and phenylalanine counted. CDR3 DNA is the only sequence kept; it has 48 bases, read in frame from the first base. This entry is derived from a study of beta chain features in type 1 diabetes (dated by TCRdb to the late 2010s). Some background on the complete study: No differences in mean age, gender distribution, total cell number or subset yield were found between patients and healthy donors. The study compared the TCRB repertoires of sorted circulating CD4+ T cell subsets in recently diagnosed type 1 diabetes patients with those in matched healthy donors. Across all samples, 90 million to 130 million sorted cells were examined, and cell number per subset correlated strongly with RNA yield. Naive and central memory subsets were obtained from all 30 or so donors, but regulatory and stem cell-like memory subsets were isolated from only 8 patients and roughly eight healthy donors.

The entire isolated RNA was reverse transcribed using the High Capacity cDNA Reverse Transcription Kit, and thus expressed TCRB transcripts were sequenced. Naive, central memory and regulatory T cell samples underwent deep immunoSEQ sequencing, averaging approximately 3.5 million total reads per sample. Sorted cells were lysed in RLT buffer and RNA was extracted with DNase-treated RNeasy Micro or Mini kits, depending on cell number. Each cell subset was processed on its own to prevent cross-contamination, while patient and healthy donor samples were processed together. TCRB sequences were amplified from cDNA with the immunoSEQ multiplex PCR, producing 87-bp fragments spanning the CDR3 region. Sequencing of the amplicons was performed on the Illumina HiSeq platform. In the paper's pipeline: PCR bias was corrected computationally using synthetic template baselines, and reads within Hamming distance 2 were collapsed, with unmergeable singletons discarded. By aligning reads against IMGT, V, D and J genes, CDR3 length, and insertions or deletions at six rearrangement sites were assigned. Within each subset, clonotype counts were normalized to sorted cell number, after which true diversity and Gini coefficients were computed with the tcR R package. The overlap coefficient, calculated on TCRB nucleotide sequences, was used to measure repertoire sharing. Out-of-frame TCRB sequences from naive cells were analyzed to stand in for the pre-selection repertoire. TCRdb holds this immuneACCESS table with in-frame rearrangements only. Some clones are missing; in checked studies, unresolved V genes explain under half, and the rest has no known cause. The DNA was the basis for D and trimming; V, J and clone size are from that table. This sample lists hundreds of thousands of clones; around 12% were detected once. Roughly 0.017% of the sample lies in the top ten.

The full study reports these points: At VDJ recombination sites, patients with type 1 diabetes made fewer insertions and deleted more nucleotides, a pattern implying thymic rearrangement abnormalities. In all four CD4+ subsets, TCRB CDR3 length was moderately but significantly shorter in type 1 diabetes patients. Naive, central memory and regulatory TCRB repertoires appeared to be more similar among patients than among healthy donors. Because cDNA was sequenced instead of genomic DNA, highly expressing activated cells could be over-represented, though the groups showed no difference in activation or CD3 levels. HLA sub-analyses involved small numbers of individuals, so any influence of HLA type on TCRB rearrangement remained unresolved. Shorter templates might have been favored by PCR, but patient and control samples were amplified and corrected together, so both groups would have been affected equally by any skew.

From each donor, a single peripheral blood sample of about 110 mL on average was drawn into heparinised tubes. Naive, central memory, regulatory and stem cell-like memory CD4+ T cells were sorted on a BD FACSAria II using a panel including CD45RO, CCR7, CD25, CD127, CD95 and CD27. Purity was above 95% for every sorted population. PBMCs were isolated right away by Lymphoprep density gradient centrifugation and were stained directly, without culture. To minimize batch effects, samples were stained and sorted in pairs, one healthy donor with one patient per experiment. The origin of this receptor is a young man in good health. The sample consisted of naive CD4+ T cells from blood. The cell subset or site label for this specimen denotes: true naive CD4+ T cells. The chain employs TRBV18 and TRBJ2-4, with the D gene uncertain. The CDR3 amino acid sequence is: CASSPIQPLAKNIQYF. The DNA is as follows: TGTGCCAGCTCACCAATACAGCCCTTAGCCAAAAACATTCAGTACTTC.